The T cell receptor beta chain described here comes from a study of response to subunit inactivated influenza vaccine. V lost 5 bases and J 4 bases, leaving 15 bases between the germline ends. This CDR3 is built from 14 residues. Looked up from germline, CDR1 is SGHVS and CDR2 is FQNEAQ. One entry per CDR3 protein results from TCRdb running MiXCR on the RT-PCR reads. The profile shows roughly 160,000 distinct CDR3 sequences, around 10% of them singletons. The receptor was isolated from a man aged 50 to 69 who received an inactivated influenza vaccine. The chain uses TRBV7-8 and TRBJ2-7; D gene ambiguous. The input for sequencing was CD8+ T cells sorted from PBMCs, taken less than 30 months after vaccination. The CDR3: CASSPGYRKYEQYF. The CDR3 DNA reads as TGTGCCAGCAGCCCCGGTTATAGGAAATACGAGCAGTACTTC.